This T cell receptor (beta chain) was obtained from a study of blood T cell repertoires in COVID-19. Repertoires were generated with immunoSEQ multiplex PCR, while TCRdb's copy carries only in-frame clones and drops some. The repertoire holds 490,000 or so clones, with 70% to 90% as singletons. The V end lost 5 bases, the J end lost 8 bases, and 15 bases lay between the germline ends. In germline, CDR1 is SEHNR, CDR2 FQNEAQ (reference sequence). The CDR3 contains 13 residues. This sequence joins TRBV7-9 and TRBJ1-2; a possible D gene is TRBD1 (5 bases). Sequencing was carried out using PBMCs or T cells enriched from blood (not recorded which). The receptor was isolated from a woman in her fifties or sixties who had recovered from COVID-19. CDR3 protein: CASSRVDSGGYTF. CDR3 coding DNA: TGTGCCAGCAGCCGAGTAGACAGTGGAGGCTACACCTTC.